This T cell receptor (beta chain) was sequenced during a study of response to subunit inactivated influenza vaccine. TCRdb analysed the RT-PCR reads with MiXCR anew, one entry per CDR3 protein. Of more than 700,000 distinct CDR3 sequences listed, 21% are singletons. Study observations and caveats: T cells newly recruited by each seasonal influenza vaccination are few, the authors suggested.

Germline V gives CDR1 LGHNA, CDR2 YNFKEQ. CDR3 size: 13 residues. Trimming left V 0 bases short and J 7 bases short, with 7 bases between. With regard to this clonotype: Its cognate antigen is unknown.

This receptor was taken from a man aged 45-65 years who received an inactivated influenza vaccine. The genes are TRBV4-2 and TRBJ1-5; D is uncertain. The sequences come from PBMCs from blood, collected 4 to 6 days after vaccination. The CDR3 here is CASSQDQWQPQHF. The DNA for the CDR3 is TGTGCCAGCAGCCAAGATCAATGGCAGCCCCAGCATTTT.